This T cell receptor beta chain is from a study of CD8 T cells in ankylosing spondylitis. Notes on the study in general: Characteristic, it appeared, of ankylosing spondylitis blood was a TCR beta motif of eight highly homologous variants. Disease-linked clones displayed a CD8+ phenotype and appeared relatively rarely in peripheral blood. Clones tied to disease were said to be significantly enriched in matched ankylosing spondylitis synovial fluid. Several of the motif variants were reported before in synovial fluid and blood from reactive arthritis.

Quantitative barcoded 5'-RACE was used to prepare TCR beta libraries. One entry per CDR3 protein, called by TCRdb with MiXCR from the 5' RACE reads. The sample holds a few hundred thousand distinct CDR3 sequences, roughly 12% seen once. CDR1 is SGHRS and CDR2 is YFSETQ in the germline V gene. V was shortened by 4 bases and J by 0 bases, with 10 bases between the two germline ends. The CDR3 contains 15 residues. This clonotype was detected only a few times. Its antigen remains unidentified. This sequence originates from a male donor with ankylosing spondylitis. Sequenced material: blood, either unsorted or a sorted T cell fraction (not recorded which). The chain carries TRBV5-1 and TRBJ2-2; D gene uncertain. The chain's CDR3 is CASSLTKANTGELFF. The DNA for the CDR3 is TGCGCCAGCAGCCTCACCAAAGCGAACACCGGGGAGCTGTTTTTT. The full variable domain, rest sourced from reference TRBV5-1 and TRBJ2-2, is KAGVTQTPRYLIKTRGQQVTLSCSPISGHRSVSWYQQTPGQGLQFLFEYFSETQRNKGNFPGRFSGRQFSNSRSEMNVSTLELGDSALYLCASSLTKANTGELFFGEGSRLTVL.